This TCR beta chain emerged from a study of shared T cell receptors in the human thymus. There are 14 residues in the CDR3. Trimming cost V 0 bases and J 3 bases; bases outside gene matches: 1. CDR1 is SGHRS, CDR2 YFSETQ, per germline. TCRdb's table, derived via immunoSEQ multiplex PCR, lists solely in-frame clones and lacks some. The data contain some 760,000 clones, approximately 85% of them singletons. In addition, the sample was reused for a study of human thymus T cells. That work states: Each of the donors was a healthy Finnish infant who was undergoing open corrective cardiac surgery for congenital heart defects. Resections were taken during corrective heart surgery, and the thymus tissue came from these. Related work found strong thymic repertoire overlap between unrelated individuals.

This TCR derives from a girl in the first two years of life with a congenital heart defect. The chain links TRBV5-1 to TRBJ2-5; 8 bases are shared with TRBD2. The sample taken for sequencing was thymocytes. This chain's CDR3 is CASSLEGLEETQYF. In DNA form, the CDR3 reads TGCGCCAGCAGCTTGGAGGGACTAGAAGAGACCCAGTACTTC.